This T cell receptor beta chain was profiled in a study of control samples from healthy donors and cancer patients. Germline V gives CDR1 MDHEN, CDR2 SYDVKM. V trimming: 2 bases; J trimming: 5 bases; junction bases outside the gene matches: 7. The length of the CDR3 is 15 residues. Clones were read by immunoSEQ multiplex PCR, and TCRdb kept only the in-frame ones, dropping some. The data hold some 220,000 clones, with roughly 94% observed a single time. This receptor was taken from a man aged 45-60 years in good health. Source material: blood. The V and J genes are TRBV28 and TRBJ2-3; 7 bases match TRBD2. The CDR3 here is CASSLPGGGGDTQYF. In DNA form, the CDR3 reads TGTGCCAGCAGTTTACCGGGGGGAGGAGGAGATACGCAGTATTTT.